This note documents a single T cell receptor beta chain sequence. As yet, its antigen is unknown. These data belong to a study of T cell responses to AZD1222 COVID-19 vaccine. Clones were read by immunoSEQ multiplex PCR, and TCRdb kept only the in-frame ones, dropping some. The sample has about 150,000 clones; less than 95% are singletons. The CDR3 has 15 residues. CDR1 and CDR2 from the germline V gene are SGHAT and FQDESV (reference sequence). Trimming removed 1 base from V and 7 bases from J, with 16 bases in between. Whole-study findings and limits: Reportedly, nearly half the spike-specific TCRs target unmutated variant regions. Mostly white British, mostly female donors; authors suggested clonal diversity may be underestimated.

This chain joins TRBV11-1 and TRBJ1-2; D not resolved. This TCR was sampled from an adult who received the MenACWY meningococcal vaccine as a control. The sample consisted of peripheral blood, taken 28 days after the second dose of the MenACWY control vaccine. The CDR3: CASSLGRPPQRGYTF. CDR3 coding DNA: TGTGCCAGCAGCTTAGGTCGGCCGCCCCAGCGTGGCTACACCTTC.